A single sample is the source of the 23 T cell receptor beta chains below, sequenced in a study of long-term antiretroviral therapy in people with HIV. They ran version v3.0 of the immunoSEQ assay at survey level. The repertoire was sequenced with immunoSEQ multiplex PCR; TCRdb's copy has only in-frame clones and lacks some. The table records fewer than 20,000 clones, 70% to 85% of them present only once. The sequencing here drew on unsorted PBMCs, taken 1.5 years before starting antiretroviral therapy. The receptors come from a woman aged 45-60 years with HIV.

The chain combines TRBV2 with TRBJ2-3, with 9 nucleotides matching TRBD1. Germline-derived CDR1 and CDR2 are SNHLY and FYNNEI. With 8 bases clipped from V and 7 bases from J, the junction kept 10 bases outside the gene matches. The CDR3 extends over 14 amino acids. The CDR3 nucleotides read TGTGCCAGCGGACTCGGGACAGGGAGTAATACGCAGTATTTT. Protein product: CASGLGTGSNTQYF.

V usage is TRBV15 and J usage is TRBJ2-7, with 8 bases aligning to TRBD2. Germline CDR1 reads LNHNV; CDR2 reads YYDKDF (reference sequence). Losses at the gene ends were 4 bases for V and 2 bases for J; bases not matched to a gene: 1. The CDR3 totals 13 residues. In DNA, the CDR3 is TGTGCCACCAGCATGGGACTAGCCTACGAGCAGTACTTC. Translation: CATSMGLAYEQYF.

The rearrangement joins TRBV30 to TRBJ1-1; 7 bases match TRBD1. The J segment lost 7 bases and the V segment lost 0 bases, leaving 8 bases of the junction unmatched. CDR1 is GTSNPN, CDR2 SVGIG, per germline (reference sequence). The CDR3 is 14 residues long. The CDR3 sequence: CAWSVGTGAGEAFF. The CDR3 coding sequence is TGTGCCTGGAGTGTAGGAACAGGGGCGGGTGAAGCTTTCTTT.

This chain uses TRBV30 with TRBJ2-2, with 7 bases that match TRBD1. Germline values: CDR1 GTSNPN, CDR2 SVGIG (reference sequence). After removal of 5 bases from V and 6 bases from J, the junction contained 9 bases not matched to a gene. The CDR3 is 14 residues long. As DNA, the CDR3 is TGTGCCTGGGCAGGGGGTATGGGCGCCGGGGAGCTGTTTTTT. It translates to CAWAGGMGAGELFF.

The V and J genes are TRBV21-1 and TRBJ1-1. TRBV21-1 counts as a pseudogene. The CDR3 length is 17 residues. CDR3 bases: TGTGCCAGCAGCGCAGGGACCGGGAGAAGGGAGAACACTGAAGCTTTCTTT. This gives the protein CASSAGTGRRENTEAFF.

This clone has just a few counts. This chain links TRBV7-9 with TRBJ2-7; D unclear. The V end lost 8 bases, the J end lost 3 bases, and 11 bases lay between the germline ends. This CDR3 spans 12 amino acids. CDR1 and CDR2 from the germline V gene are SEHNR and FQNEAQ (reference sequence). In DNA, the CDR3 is TGTGCCAGCTCCTTGTGGAACTACGAGCAGTACTTC. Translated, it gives CASSLWNYEQYF.

The CDR3 here is CASSHLDGPPEAFF. The CDR3 DNA reads as TGCGCCAGCAGCCACCTGGACGGTCCCCCTGAAGCTTTCTTT. V gene TRBV4-1 combines with J gene TRBJ1-1; D gene uncertain. The CDR3 consists of 14 residues. V gave up 3 bases and J gave up 6 bases, with 14 bases separating them. The germline V gene encodes CDR1 MGHRA and CDR2 YSYEKL.

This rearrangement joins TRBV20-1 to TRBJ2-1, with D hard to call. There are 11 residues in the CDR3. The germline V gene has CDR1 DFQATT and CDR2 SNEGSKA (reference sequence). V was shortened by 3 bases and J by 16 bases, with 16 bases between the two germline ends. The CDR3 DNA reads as TGCAGTGCTAGTCCCCTCGGACCCCCTTTCTTC. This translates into CSASPLGPPFF.

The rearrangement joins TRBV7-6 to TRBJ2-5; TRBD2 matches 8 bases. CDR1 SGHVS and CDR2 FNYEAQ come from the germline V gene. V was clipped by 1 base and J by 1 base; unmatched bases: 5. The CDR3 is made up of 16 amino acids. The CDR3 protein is CASSLGGGLSQETQYF. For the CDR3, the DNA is TGTGCCAGCAGCTTAGGCGGGGGGCTATCCCAAGAGACCCAGTACTTC.

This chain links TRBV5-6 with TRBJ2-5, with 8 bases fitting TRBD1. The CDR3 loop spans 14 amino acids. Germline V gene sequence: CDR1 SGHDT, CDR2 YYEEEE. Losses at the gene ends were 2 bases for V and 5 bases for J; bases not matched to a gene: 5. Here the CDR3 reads CASSLQGERETQYF. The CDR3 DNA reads TGTGCCAGCAGCTTACAGGGGGAGAGGGAGACCCAGTACTTC.

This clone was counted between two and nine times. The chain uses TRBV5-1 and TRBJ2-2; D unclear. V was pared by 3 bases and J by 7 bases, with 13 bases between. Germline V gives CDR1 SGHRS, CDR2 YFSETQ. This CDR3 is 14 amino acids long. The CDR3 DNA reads TGCGCCAGCAGCTCGCAAGGGTATAACGGGGAGCTGTTTTTT. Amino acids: CASSSQGYNGELFF.

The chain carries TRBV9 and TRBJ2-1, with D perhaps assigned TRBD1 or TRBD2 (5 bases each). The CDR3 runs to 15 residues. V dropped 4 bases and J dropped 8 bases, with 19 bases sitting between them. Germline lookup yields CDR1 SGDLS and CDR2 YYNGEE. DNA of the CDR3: TGTGCCAGCAGCCCCCCGGGACCCTCGTCCGATGAGCAGTTCTTC. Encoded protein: CASSPPGPSSDEQFF.

CDR3 DNA: TGTGCCAGCAGTGAAGTTACCGGAGAGACCCAGTACTTC. As protein: CASSEVTGETQYF. This chain links TRBV2 with TRBJ2-5, with D unclear. The V end lost 1 base, the J end lost 4 bases, and 7 bases lay between the germline ends. The CDR3 spans 13 residues. Germline lookup yields CDR1 SNHLY and CDR2 FYNNEI.

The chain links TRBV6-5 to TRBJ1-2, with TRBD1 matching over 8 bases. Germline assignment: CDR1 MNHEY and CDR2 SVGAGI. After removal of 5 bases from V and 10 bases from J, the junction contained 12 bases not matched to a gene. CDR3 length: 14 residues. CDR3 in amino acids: CASSQGQGSLYYTF. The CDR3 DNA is TGTGCCAGCAGTCAAGGACAGGGCAGCCTTTACTACACCTTC.

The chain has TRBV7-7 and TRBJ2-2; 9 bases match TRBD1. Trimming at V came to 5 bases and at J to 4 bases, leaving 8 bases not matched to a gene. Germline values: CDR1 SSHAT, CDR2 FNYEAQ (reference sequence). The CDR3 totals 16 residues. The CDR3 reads CASSRGGQGGTGELFF. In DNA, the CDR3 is TGTGCCAGCAGCAGAGGGGGACAGGGTGGCACCGGGGAGCTGTTTTTT.

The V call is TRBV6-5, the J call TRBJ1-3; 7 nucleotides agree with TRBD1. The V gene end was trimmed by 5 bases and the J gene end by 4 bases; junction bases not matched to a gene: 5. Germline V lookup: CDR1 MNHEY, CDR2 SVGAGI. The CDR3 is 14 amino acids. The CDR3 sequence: CASSRQGRGNTIYF. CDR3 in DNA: TGTGCCAGCAGTCGACAGGGAAGGGGAAACACCATATATTTT.

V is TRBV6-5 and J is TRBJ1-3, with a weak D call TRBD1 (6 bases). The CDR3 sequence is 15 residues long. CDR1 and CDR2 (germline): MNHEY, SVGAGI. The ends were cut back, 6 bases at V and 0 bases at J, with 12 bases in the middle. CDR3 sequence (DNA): TGTGCCAGCAGCCGGACAGATTACTCTGGAAACACCATATATTTT. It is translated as CASSRTDYSGNTIYF.

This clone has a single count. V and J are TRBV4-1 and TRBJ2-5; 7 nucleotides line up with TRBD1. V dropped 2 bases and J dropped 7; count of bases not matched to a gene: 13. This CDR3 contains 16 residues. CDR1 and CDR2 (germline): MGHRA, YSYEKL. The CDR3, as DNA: TGCGCCAGCAGCCAACCCTCCCGGGACAGTCCGTTGACCCAGTACTTC. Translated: CASSQPSRDSPLTQYF.

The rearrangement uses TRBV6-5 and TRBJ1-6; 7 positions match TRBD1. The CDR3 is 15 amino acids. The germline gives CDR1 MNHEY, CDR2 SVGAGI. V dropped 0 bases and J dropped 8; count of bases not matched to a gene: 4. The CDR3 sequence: CASSYSSRGDSPLHF. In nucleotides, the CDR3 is TGTGCCAGCAGTTACTCGTCCAGGGGGGATTCACCCCTCCACTTT.

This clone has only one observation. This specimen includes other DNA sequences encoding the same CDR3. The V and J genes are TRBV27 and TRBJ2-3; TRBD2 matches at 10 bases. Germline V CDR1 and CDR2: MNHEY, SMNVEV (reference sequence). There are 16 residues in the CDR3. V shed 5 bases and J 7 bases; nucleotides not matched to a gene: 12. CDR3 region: CASSPGEGTSDYTQYF. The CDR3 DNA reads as TGTGCCAGCAGTCCCGGGGAGGGGACTAGCGACTATACGCAGTATTTT.

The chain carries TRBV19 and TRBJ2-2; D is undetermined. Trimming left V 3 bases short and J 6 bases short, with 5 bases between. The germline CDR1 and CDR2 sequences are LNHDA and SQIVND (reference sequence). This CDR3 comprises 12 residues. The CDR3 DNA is TGTGCCAGTAGTATGAGATCCGGGGAGCTGTTTTTT. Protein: CASSMRSGELFF.

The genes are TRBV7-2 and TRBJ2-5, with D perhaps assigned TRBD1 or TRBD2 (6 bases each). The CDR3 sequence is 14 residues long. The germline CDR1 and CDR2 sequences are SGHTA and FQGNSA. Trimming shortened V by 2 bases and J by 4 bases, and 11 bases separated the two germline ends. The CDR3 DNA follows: TGTGCCAGCAGCTTAACGGGGGCGGGAGAGACCCAGTACTTC. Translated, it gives CASSLTGAGETQYF.

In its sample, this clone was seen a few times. The CDR3 reads CASLRGQDGYTF. As DNA, the CDR3 is TGTGCCTCCCTGAGGGGACAGGATGGCTACACCTTC. The V call is TRBV30, the J call TRBJ1-2; 8 nucleotides line up with TRBD1. Per the germline V gene, CDR1 is GTSNPN and CDR2 is SVGIG (reference sequence). CDR3 length: 12 amino acids. J gave up 6 bases and V 7 bases, and 7 bases lay outside the gene matches.